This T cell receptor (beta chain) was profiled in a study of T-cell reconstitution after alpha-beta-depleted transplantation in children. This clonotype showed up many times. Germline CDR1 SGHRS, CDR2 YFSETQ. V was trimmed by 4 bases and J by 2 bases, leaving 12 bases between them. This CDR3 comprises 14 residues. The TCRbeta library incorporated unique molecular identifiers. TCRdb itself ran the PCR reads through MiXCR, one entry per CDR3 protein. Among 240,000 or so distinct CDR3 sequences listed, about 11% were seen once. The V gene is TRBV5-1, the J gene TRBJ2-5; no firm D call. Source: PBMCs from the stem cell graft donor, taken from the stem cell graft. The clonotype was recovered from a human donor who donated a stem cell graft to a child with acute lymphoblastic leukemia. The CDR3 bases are TGCGCCAGCAGCGGTGGGAATTCACAAGAGACCCAGTACTTC. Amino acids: CASSGGNSQETQYF. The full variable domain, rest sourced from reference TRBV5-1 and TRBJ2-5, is KAGVTQTPRYLIKTRGQQVTLSCSPISGHRSVSWYQQTPGQGLQFLFEYFSETQRNKGNFPGRFSGRQFSNSRSEMNVSTLELGDSALYLCASSGGNSQETQYFGPGTRLLVL.